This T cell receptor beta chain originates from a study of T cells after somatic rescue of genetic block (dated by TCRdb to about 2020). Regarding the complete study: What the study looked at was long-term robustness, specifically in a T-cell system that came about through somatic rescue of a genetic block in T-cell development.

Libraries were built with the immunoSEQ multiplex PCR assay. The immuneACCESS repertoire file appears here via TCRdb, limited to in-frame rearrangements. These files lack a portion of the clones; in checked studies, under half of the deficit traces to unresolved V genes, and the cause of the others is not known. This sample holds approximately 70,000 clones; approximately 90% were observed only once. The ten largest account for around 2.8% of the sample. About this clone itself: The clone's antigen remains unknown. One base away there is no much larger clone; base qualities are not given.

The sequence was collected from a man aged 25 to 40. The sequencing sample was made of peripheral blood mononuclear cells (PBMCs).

For the CDR3, the sequence is CASSPRGGSYNEQFF. The sequence in DNA is TGTGCCAGCAGCCCCCGGGGGGGGTCCTACAATGAGCAGTTCTTC. The rearranged chain carries TRBV4-2 and TRBJ2-1; TRBD2 matches 8 bases in the middle. CDR1 and CDR2 are drawn from the germline V gene: LGHNA, YNFKEQ. The germline V and J ends show losses of 4 bases and 1 base respectively, and no gene match explains 3 bases of the junction. From its cysteine to its phenylalanine, the CDR3 spans 15 amino acids. Only the CDR3 DNA stays, 45 bases, in frame from base 1.